This T cell receptor (beta chain) was identified in a study of blood T cell repertoires in COVID-19. Looking at the study overall: Recovery meant two consecutive negative NP/OP PCR tests, professional clearance, or resolved symptoms.

V lost 4 bases and J lost 6; bases outside the gene matches: 2. Germline V lookup: CDR1 SGHRS, CDR2 YFSETQ. The CDR3 contains 14 residues. Of note for this clone: The same CDR3 also results from other DNA sequences found in this sample.

Generated by immunoSEQ multiplex PCR, the TCRdb table keeps only in-frame clones and is missing some. The data hold over 200,000 clones, with about 86% observed a single time. This receptor was identified in a woman aged 50 to 60 in a cohort exposed to, infected with or recovered from COVID-19 (not recorded which). The rearrangement uses TRBV5-1 and TRBJ2-2; TRBD1 matches 11 bases. The sample was PBMCs or T cells enriched from blood (not recorded which). CDR3 sequence (DNA): TGCGCCAGCAGCCCGGGACAGGGGGCCGGGGAGCTGTTTTTT. Protein: CASSPGQGAGELFF.